This T cell receptor beta chain was identified during a study of blood T cell repertoires in COVID-19 (dated by TCRdb to 2018 to 2020). Background for the entire study: The collaborator samples originated in the United States, Italy and Spain and spanned the acute and convalescent phases of COVID-19. The prospective study material was composed of cDNA or gDNA derived from T cells, B-cell-depleted T cells, or PBMCs. Subjects who had been exposed to COVID-19, were actively infected with it, or had recovered from it provided the deeply sampled blood TCRbeta repertoires that made up the dataset. A freely available public database, intended as a resource for researchers studying the immune response to SARS-CoV-2, is where the repertoires were released. Samples were obtained from the ongoing ImmuneRACE study (first 160 participants) and from 1,000 to 1,500 subjects provided by 6 global collaborators. The sample metadata nearly always contained a de-identified subject ID, COVID-19 status, age in years and sex. Where available, HLA class I and class II types were obtained from metadata supplied by the sample provider rather than from assay-based typing.

What the research found in general, with its limitations: The quantity of clinical and demographic metadata differed by source and by participant and was supplied without curation.

TCRbeta CDR3 regions were amplified from genomic DNA using the immunoSEQ Assay, a bias-controlled multiplex PCR. As for the original processing: Nucleated cell counts per sample were estimated from amplification of reference gene primers within the assay. To quantify the absolute abundance of each unique TCRbeta CDR3 rearrangement, sequence reads were collapsed and filtered. For each sample, productive Simpson clonality was calculated as the square root of Simpson's diversity index over productive rearrangements. TCRdb provides this immuneACCESS table in a form limited to in-frame rearrangements. Some clones are lacking; in checked studies, under half of them reflect an unresolved V gene, and why the rest are absent is not known. V, J and clone size are taken as reported in that table, and D and trimming were inferred from the DNA itself. The sample includes a few hundred thousand clones, with over 75% observed a single time. Approximately 9.8% of the sample is in the top ten clones.

Worth noting for this clone: The antigen it binds to is not known. One base away there is no much larger clone; base qualities are not given.

Participants in the prospective study were enrolled through a virtual design, were aged 18 to 89 years, and lived in approximately 25 United States geographic areas. In the prospective study, participants were assigned to cohorts based on the clinical history participants reported in a screening survey and a study questionnaire. Recovered participants in ImmuneRACE Cohort 3 were defined by two consecutive negative NP/OP PCR tests, clearance by a healthcare professional, or resolution of symptoms. Each participant in the prospective study had whole blood, serum and a nasopharyngeal or oropharyngeal swab collected by mobile phlebotomists. Over a roughly 2-month period, participants in the prospective study had the option of providing additional blood draws and questionnaires. Before DNA extraction, blood samples from the prospective study were shipped at room temperature or frozen. The CDR3 holds 15 amino acids from the cysteine to the phenylalanine. The entry retains the CDR3 DNA only, 45 bases that are in frame from base 1. V sheds 1 base and J sheds 5 bases, leaving 14 bases between their ends. CDR1 and CDR2 (MGHDK, SYGVNS) derive from the germline V gene.

Sequencing was performed on PBMCs or T cells enriched from blood (not recorded which). This sequence uses TRBV25-1 and TRBJ1-1; the D gene is perhaps TRBD1, on 6 matching bases. The TCR originated in a woman between 35 and 50 years old who had recovered from COVID-19. The bases read TGTGCCAGCAGTGAATTCAGGGGATTGAGTACTGAAGCTTTCTTT. Its coded protein is CASSEFRGLSTEAFF.